Following are 30 T cell receptor beta chains from one sample sequenced in a study of blood T cells in healthy people across ages (dated by TCRdb to the mid-2010s). The library was generated by 5' RACE. For sequencing, an Illumina HiSeq 2500 was employed. The second PCR ran for about 6 to 12 cycles and used a J-beta primer mix along with a sample-barcoded 5' primer. The public reads were run again by TCRdb, first through fastp at Q25 and then through MiXCR, and only productive beta chains were kept. Every distinct CDR3 protein forms one entry, paired with its most common genes and DNA. The sample yields roughly 680,000 distinct CDR3 sequences; around 52% were counted once. Of the sample, about 13% is held by the ten largest clones. The sample comprised blood. These receptors were obtained from a woman older than 75 in good health.

About this clonotype itself: This may be a read error: a much more frequent sequence differs by one nucleotide. The genes are TRBV12-3 or TRBV12-4 and TRBJ2-5; 12 bases are a match to TRBD2. This CDR3 spans 17 amino acids. CDR3 coding DNA: TGTGCCAGCAGTTTTCAACCGACTAGCGGGAGACGTGAGATCCAGTACTTC. Translating it yields CASSFQPTSGRREIQYF.

This chain connects TRBV5-5 to TRBJ2-1; 9 bases fit TRBD2. Germline values: CDR1 SGHKS, CDR2 YYEKEE (reference sequence). The V and J ends lost 0 bases and 3 bases, in that order; junction bases with no gene match: 13. The CDR3 extends over 19 amino acids. The CDR3 here is CASSLEPAGGARGYNEQFF. The DNA of the CDR3 is TGTGCCAGCAGCTTGGAGCCAGCGGGAGGAGCAAGGGGCTACAATGAGCAGTTCTTC.

For the CDR3, the DNA is TGCAGCGTTGAAGGAGTTGTGGATAACTCCTACAATGAGCAGTTCTTC. Amino acids: CSVEGVVDNSYNEQFF. The chain has TRBV29-1 and TRBJ2-1; D remains ambiguous. V was clipped by 1 base and J by 0 bases, with 13 bases between them. In germline, CDR1 is SQVTM, CDR2 ANQGSEA. The CDR3 length is 16 residues.

This rearrangement joins TRBV28 to TRBJ2-4; D is undetermined. Germline CDR1 is MDHEN and CDR2 is SYDVKM. This CDR3 has 16 amino acids. V was trimmed by 8 bases and J by 3 bases, leaving 20 bases between them. Written as DNA, the CDR3 is TGTGCCAGCGCTCAAAGTGGGCAGCGAGGCAAAAACATTCAGTACTTC. The encoded protein is CASAQSGQRGKNIQYF.

This clonotype was seen only a few times. The rearrangement uses TRBV30 and TRBJ2-2; 9 bases align to TRBD2. CDR3 length: 15 amino acids. With V trimmed by 3 bases and J by 0 bases, 2 bases remained unmatched. CDR1 and CDR2 (germline): GTSNPN, SVGIG (reference sequence). The CDR3 here is CAWRVAGANTGELFF. The CDR3 nucleotides are TGTGCCTGGAGGGTAGCGGGAGCGAACACCGGGGAGCTGTTTTTT.

This chain links TRBV19 with TRBJ2-5, with 10 bases fitting TRBD1. This CDR3 has 16 amino acids. The trim removed 5 bases at V and 2 bases at J, leaving 8 bases unmatched. The germline V gene has CDR1 LNHDA and CDR2 SQIVND (reference sequence). Here the CDR3 DNA reads TGTGCCAGTAGTGGACGGACAGGGGGATATCAAGAGACCCAGTACTTC. This sequence encodes CASSGRTGGYQETQYF.

The chain links TRBV30 to TRBJ2-7, with a possible D match to TRBD2 (5 bases). Per germline, CDR1 GTSNPN and CDR2 SVGIG (reference sequence). This CDR3 spans 14 amino acids. Trimming took 0 bases from V and 5 from J, leaving 14 bases between them. The CDR3 DNA follows: TGTGCCTGGAGTGTAGACGGGATTAAGAACGAGCAGTACTTC. Translated: CAWSVDGIKNEQYF.

The gene calls are TRBV18 and TRBJ1-6; the match to TRBD1 covers 9 bases. J gave up 9 bases and V 6 bases, and 9 bases lay outside the gene matches. Germline lookup yields CDR1 KGHSH and CDR2 LQKENI. This CDR3 region has 15 residues. CDR3 region: CASSQQGQGTSPLHF. In nucleotides, the CDR3 is TGTGCCAGCTCGCAACAGGGACAGGGTACTTCACCCCTCCACTTT.

V is TRBV20-1 and J is TRBJ1-6, with D unresolved. The V gene lost 0 bases and the J gene lost 2 bases, with 14 bases spanning the gap. Germline V gives CDR1 DFQATT, CDR2 SNEGSKA (reference sequence). This CDR3 comprises 17 residues. The DNA of the CDR3 is TGCAGTGCTAGAGATTTCCCCGACACCACCTATAATTCACCCCTCCACTTT. Translating it yields CSARDFPDTTYNSPLHF.

This clonotype was observed at least ten times. This clone may be a read error of a much larger clone one base away. The chain is built from TRBV6-6 and TRBJ2-7, with D possibly being TRBD1 (6 bases). Germline V gene lookup returns CDR1 MNHNY and CDR2 SVGAGI (reference sequence). This CDR3 is built from 14 residues. Deletions cut 6 bases from V and 2 bases from J, with 14 bases between. This CDR3 reads CASSLRGIAYEQYF. The CDR3 region has the DNA TGTGCCAGCAGCCTTAGGGGGATTGCCTACGAGCAGTACTTC.

The chain recombines TRBV24-1 with TRBJ2-3, with 7 nucleotides matching TRBD1. The CDR3 length is 15 residues. V was pared by 3 bases and J by 7 bases, with 9 bases of the junction left unmatched. Per the germline V gene, CDR1 is KGHDR and CDR2 is SFDVKD. The CDR3 DNA reads as TGTGCCACCAGTGATGTCCGACAGGGCGCGTATACGCAGTATTTT. Amino acid sequence: CATSDVRQGAYTQYF.

This clonotype occurred a few times. This may arise from a read error, as a much more abundant clone is one base away. The gene calls are TRBV6-6 and TRBJ1-1, with TRBD1 as a possible D gene (5 bases). The V gene lost 5 bases and the J gene lost 4 bases, with 14 bases spanning the gap. CDR3 length: 14 residues. From germline, CDR1 is MNHNY and CDR2 SVGAGI (reference sequence). CDR3 protein: CASSGGEGSTEAFF. CDR3 DNA sequence: TGTGCCAGCAGTGGGGGGGAGGGGAGCACTGAAGCTTTCTTT.

CDR3 sequence: CASRRNSGGEQYF. Here the CDR3 DNA reads TGTGCCAGCAGGAGAAATTCCGGGGGCGAGCAGTACTTC. The rearrangement links TRBV2 to TRBJ2-4; D might be TRBD2 (6 bases). The DNA matches TRBJ2-7 better at its end, which makes the J call doubtful. This CDR3 has 13 residues. The germline CDR1 and CDR2 sequences are SNHLY and FYNNEI.

V gene TRBV12-3 or TRBV12-4 combines with J gene TRBJ2-5, with 7 bases identical to TRBD1. V gave up 0 bases and J gave up 3 bases; unmatched junction bases: 1. The CDR3 runs 14 residues. The CDR3 reads CASSLAQGKETQYF. CDR3 sequence (DNA): TGTGCCAGCAGTTTAGCACAGGGGAAAGAGACCCAGTACTTC.

The chain joins TRBV7-6 to TRBJ2-3; 8 bases fit TRBD1. CDR1 is SGHVS, CDR2 FNYEAQ, per germline. Trimming at V came to 4 bases and at J to 3 bases, leaving 6 bases not matched to a gene. This CDR3 is 15 amino acids long. In nucleotides, the CDR3 is TGTGCCAGCAGCTGTAGGGGACAGGAAACAGATACGCAGTATTTT. It codes for CASSCRGQETDTQYF.

CDR3 sequence: CASSQERLAGETQYF. The CDR3 DNA sequence: TGTGCCAGCAGCCAAGAGCGACTAGCGGGAGAGACCCAGTACTTC. The rearrangement uses TRBV4-2 and TRBJ2-7; 10 bases align to TRBD2. The J call may be in error: the DNA end matches TRBJ2-5 better. Germline CDR1 LGHNA, CDR2 YNFKEQ. This CDR3 has 15 amino acids.

This clonotype has just one count. This chain uses TRBV6-1 with TRBJ2-1; D is perhaps TRBD1 (5 bases). Trimming cost V 3 bases and J 8 bases, with 14 bases left between them. The CDR3 is made up of 14 amino acids. CDR1 is MNHNS and CDR2 is SASEGT in the germline V gene. CDR3 loop: CASSEKGETDEQFF. CDR3 nucleotide sequence: TGTGCCAGCAGTGAGAAAGGGGAAACGGATGAGCAGTTCTTC.

This clonotype was seen more than once but under ten times. The chain employs TRBV12-3 or TRBV12-4 and TRBJ2-7, with D tentatively TRBD1 (5 bases). CDR3 length equals 13 residues. V lost 5 bases and J 2 bases, leaving 10 bases between the germline ends. DNA of the CDR3: TGTGCCAGCAGTCGAGACAGCGCCTACGAGCAGTACTTC. Amino acids: CASSRDSAYEQYF.

The rearrangement uses TRBV7-2 and TRBJ2-7, with TRBD2 identical over 8 bases. Trimming took 11 bases from V and 0 from J; bases not matched to a gene: 15. The V gene's germline CDR1 is SGHTA and CDR2 FQGNSA. The CDR3 extends over 16 amino acids. This chain's CDR3 is CACGLASGSLSYEQYF. The CDR3 bases are TGTGCCTGCGGCTTAGCTAGCGGGTCCCTCTCCTACGAGCAGTACTTC.

The chain couples TRBV7-2 to TRBJ1-2; D unclear. CDR1 SGHTA and CDR2 FQGNSA come from the germline V gene. The CDR3 has 14 amino acids. The V end lost 1 base, the J end lost 4 bases, and 10 bases lay between the germline ends. For the CDR3, the DNA is TGTGCCAGCAGCTTAGAGGCGGTGCCCTATGGCTACACCTTC. Its translation: CASSLEAVPYGYTF.

V gene TRBV12-3 or TRBV12-4 combines with J gene TRBJ2-3, with D possibly matching TRBD2 (5 bases). This CDR3 contains 15 residues. The V end lost 6 bases, the J end lost 4 bases, and 17 bases lay between the germline ends. This CDR3 reads CASRGVVQDSDTQYF. CDR3 DNA sequence: TGTGCCAGCAGGGGAGTCGTGCAGGATTCAGATACGCAGTATTTT.

The gene calls are TRBV12-3 or TRBV12-4 and TRBJ2-2; TRBD2 might be the D (6 bases). The V and J ends lost 2 bases and 6 bases respectively, with 10 bases between them. The CDR3 spans 14 residues. The CDR3 loop is CASSLNPGAGELFF. CDR3 in DNA: TGTGCCAGCAGTTTAAATCCGGGGGCCGGGGAGCTGTTTTTT.

V is TRBV4-2 and J is TRBJ2-1; TRBD2 matches at 8 bases. CDR1 and CDR2 (germline): LGHNA, YNFKEQ. The CDR3 spans 16 residues. J gave up 12 bases and V 0 bases, and 13 bases lay outside the gene matches. CDR3 in DNA: TGTGCCAGCAGCCAAGATGGGGGACTAGATTTTGATGTGCAGTTCTTC. Translation: CASSQDGGLDFDVQFF.

The J gene is TRBJ2-1, the V gene TRBV6-1, with 14 bases aligning to TRBD2. The germline V gene has CDR1 MNHNS and CDR2 SASEGT. The CDR3 covers 15 residues. V was pared by 8 bases and J by 0 bases, with 0 bases of the junction left unmatched. CDR3 residues: CASGLAGGSYNEQFF. The CDR3 nucleotides read TGTGCCAGCGGACTAGCGGGAGGCTCCTACAATGAGCAGTTCTTC.

J is TRBJ2-7 and V is TRBV6-1; 9 bases agree with TRBD1. The CDR3 sequence is 15 residues long. V shed 7 bases and J 5 bases; nucleotides not matched to a gene: 12. Germline CDR1 is MNHNS and CDR2 is SASEGT. The CDR3 DNA follows: TGTGCCAGCACCCCCGGGCGAACAGGGGGCAACGAGCAGTACTTC. Translating gives CASTPGRTGGNEQYF.

There are a few counts of this clonotype. This chain connects TRBV20-1 to TRBJ2-5; 12 bases match TRBD1. Trimming at V came to 2 bases and at J to 7 bases, leaving 17 bases not matched to a gene. Germline V gene lookup returns CDR1 DFQATT and CDR2 SNEGSKA (reference sequence). The CDR3 has 18 residues. The CDR3 region is CSARPGQGARFLLATQYF. The CDR3 region has the DNA TGCAGTGCTAGACCGGGACAGGGGGCCCGGTTCCTCTTGGCGACCCAGTACTTC.

This clonotype has a count of ten or more. This sequence joins TRBV11-2 and TRBJ2-3; D gene unclear. The CDR3 is 14 residues long. Germline V CDR1 and CDR2: SGHAT, FQNNGV. Deletions cut 7 bases from V and 3 bases from J, with 14 bases between. Here the CDR3 reads CASTQLFITDTQYF. CDR3 in DNA: TGTGCCAGCACCCAGCTGTTTATAACAGATACGCAGTATTTT.

This clonotype showed up many times. The V call is TRBV3-1, the J call TRBJ2-5; D gene ambiguous. The CDR3 contains 12 residues. Looked up from germline, CDR1 is LGHDT and CDR2 is YNNKEL (reference sequence). V gave up 0 bases and J gave up 6 bases, with 5 bases separating them. The CDR3 nucleotides read TGTGCCAGCAGCCAAGATCGGCAGACCCAGTACTTC. Amino acids: CASSQDRQTQYF.

Remarks on this clonotype: This may come from a read error, since a much larger clone is one base off. The chain is built from TRBV6-5 and TRBJ2-3; D ambiguous. The CDR3 is 14 residues long. CDR1 MNHEY and CDR2 SVGAGI come from the germline V gene. CDR3 DNA sequence: TGTGCCAGCAGTGACTCAGTCAGCACAGATACGCAGTATTTT. It encodes CASSDSVSTDTQYF.

Ten or more counts support this clonotype. The chain uses TRBV4-2 and TRBJ2-5, with TRBD1 matching over 7 bases. Unmatched junction bases numbered 5, after V lost 1 base and J lost 3 bases. This CDR3 comprises 15 residues. Germline V gene data show CDR1 as LGHNA and CDR2 as YNFKEQ. DNA of the CDR3: TGTGCCAGCAGCCAAGGTCTAGGGACAGAAGAGACCCAGTACTTC. Encoded protein: CASSQGLGTEETQYF.